Sequencing of this T cell receptor (beta chain) was carried out in a study of T cells in women clearing cervical HPV infection. Per germline, CDR1 DFQATT and CDR2 SNEGSKA (reference sequence). The V end was cut by 6 bases, the J end by 0 bases, with 15 bases between. The CDR3 sequence is 15 residues long. Of note for this clone: The read ends 3 residues early relative to the CDR3; the germline J gene fills the gap.

The protocol was immunoSEQ multiplex PCR, while the TCRdb copy is restricted to in-frame clones and leaves out a portion. Its table lists 30,000 to 45,000 clones. The rearrangement links TRBV20-1 to TRBJ2-1; a weak D match, TRBD2 (5 bases). The TCR comes from a woman between 18 and 75 years old with a cervical HPV16 infection that either progressed to CIN3+ or cleared (not recorded which). Sequences were obtained from blood buffy coat. The CDR3 region is CSADSSGSSYNEQFF. The CDR3 DNA, read in part, is TGCAGTGCCGACTCCTCGGGGAGCTCCTACAATGAG.